The T cell receptor beta chain described here comes from a study of blood T cell repertoires in COVID-19. At the level of the study: Sources were T cells, B-cell-depleted T cells, or PBMCs; the material itself was cDNA or gDNA.

The CDR3 spans 14 residues. CDR1 is SGDLS, CDR2 YYNGEE, per germline. Trimming cost V 2 bases and J 1 base, with 7 bases left between them. Per the study methods: Estimation of nucleated cell counts was performed using reference gene primer amplification. The repertoire was sequenced with immunoSEQ multiplex PCR; TCRdb's copy has only in-frame clones and lacks some. V and J calls and clone size are copied from that table; D and trimming were computed from the DNA. This sample has about 200,000 clones; approximately 84% occur once, and the top ten carry roughly 7.9%. The clonotype originates from a woman older than 75 with acute or convalescent COVID-19. The rearrangement links TRBV9 to TRBJ1-5, with D uncertain. Material: peripheral blood. CDR3 in amino acids: CASSVGRSNQPQHF. For the CDR3, the DNA is TGTGCCAGCAGCGTCGGGAGGAGCAATCAGCCCCAGCATTTT.